One sample yielded the 17 T cell receptor beta chains listed below, sequenced in a study of blood T cell repertoires in COVID-19. This table comes from immunoSEQ multiplex PCR, and its TCRdb copy is limited to in-frame clones, with some not included. The repertoire includes approximately 220,000 clones, 80% to 90% of them detected once, and about 2.5% sits in the top ten. Sequences were obtained from peripheral blood. The source of these receptors is a woman in her forties with active or convalescent COVID-19.

The chain uses TRBV11-3 and TRBJ2-5, with 7 positions matching TRBD1. CDR3 length: 15 residues. J gave up 0 bases and V 4 bases, and 5 bases lay outside the gene matches. Germline lookup yields CDR1 SGHNT and CDR2 YENEEA. This chain's CDR3 is CASSYRGPNQETQYF. The CDR3 DNA sequence: TGTGCCAGCAGCTACAGGGGACCAAACCAAGAGACCCAGTACTTC.

V and J are TRBV6-5 and TRBJ1-2; 7 nucleotides agree with TRBD1. The junction had 14 bases not matched to a gene; V was cut back by 8 bases and J by 8 bases. Germline assignment: CDR1 MNHEY and CDR2 SVGAGI. The CDR3 consists of 14 residues. The CDR3 spells CASLLGKGARGYTF. The CDR3 coding sequence is TGTGCCAGCCTGCTCGGGAAGGGGGCGCGAGGCTACACCTTC.

The chain is built from TRBV6-2 or TRBV6-3 and TRBJ2-1, with D hard to call. The CDR3 extends over 14 amino acids. With 0 bases removed from V and 5 bases from J, the gap between germline ends came to 8 bases. The germline CDR1 and CDR2 sequences are MNHEY and SVGEGT. As DNA, the CDR3 is TGTGCCAGCAGTTACTCAACGGTAAACAATGAGCAGTTCTTC. It is translated as CASSYSTVNNEQFF.

J is TRBJ1-2 and V is TRBV11-2; D is unresolved. Per germline, CDR1 SGHAT and CDR2 FQNNGV. Trimming left V 8 bases short and J 0 bases short, with 13 bases between. This CDR3 has 14 amino acids. The CDR3 DNA is TGTGCCAGCTCAAACCGGGTCCCTAACTATGGCTACACCTTC. Translated: CASSNRVPNYGYTF.

This clone occurred once. The chain joins TRBV2 to TRBJ1-3; D gene uncertain. The CDR3 spans 14 residues. The V gene lost 6 bases and the J gene lost 0 bases, with 9 bases spanning the gap. Germline V CDR1 and CDR2: SNHLY, FYNNEI. The CDR3 protein is CASRDGSSGNTIYF. CDR3 DNA: TGTGCCAGCAGAGATGGGAGCTCTGGAAACACCATATATTTT.

V gene TRBV19 combines with J gene TRBJ2-7; 7 bases match TRBD2. CDR1 and CDR2 from the germline V gene are LNHDA and SQIVND (reference sequence). The CDR3 length is 15 residues. V lost 9 bases to trimming and J lost 3 bases; unmatched junction nucleotides: 14. As DNA, the CDR3 is TGTGCCAGCAAGTCGATTGGGGGGGGAGACTACGAGCAGTACTTC. Residues: CASKSIGGGDYEQYF. Combining the CDR3 with reference TRBV19 and TRBJ2-7 gives the whole variable domain DGGITQSPKYLFRKEGQNVTLSCEQNLNHDAMYWYRQDPGQGLRLIYYSQIVNDFQKGDIAEGYSVSREKKESFPLTVTSAQKNPTAFYLCASKSIGGGDYEQYFGPGTRLTVT.

The V call is TRBV25-1, the J call TRBJ1-1; 10 nucleotides agree with TRBD1. V was pared by 5 bases and J by 1 base, with 10 bases of the junction left unmatched. This CDR3 contains 17 residues. The germline V gene has CDR1 MGHDK and CDR2 SYGVNS. This CDR3 reads CASSKDRGLWQNTEAFF. The CDR3 nucleotides are TGTGCCAGCAGTAAAGACAGGGGGCTTTGGCAGAACACTGAAGCTTTCTTT.

The chain has TRBV7-3 and TRBJ1-1; TRBD1 matches at 8 bases. Germline V gives CDR1 SGHTA, CDR2 FQGTGA. The CDR3 loop spans 16 amino acids. With 3 bases clipped from V and 0 bases from J, the junction kept 6 bases outside the gene matches. CDR3 in DNA: TGTGCCAGCAGCTTGGAACAGGGGGGATTGAACACTGAAGCTTTCTTT. Encoded protein: CASSLEQGGLNTEAFF.

The CDR3 reads CAISGQGALYGYTF. DNA for the CDR3: TGTGCCATCAGTGGACAGGGGGCCTTGTATGGCTACACCTTC. The gene calls are TRBV10-3 and TRBJ1-2, with 10 bases aligning to TRBD1. Germline loops: CDR1 ENHRY, CDR2 SYGVKD. This CDR3 region has 14 residues. The J segment lost 5 bases and the V segment lost 4 bases, leaving 4 bases of the junction unmatched.

V usage is TRBV7-8 and J usage is TRBJ1-5; D unclear. Germline V gene data show CDR1 as SGHVS and CDR2 as FQNEAQ. CDR3 length: 15 residues. The V gene lost 4 bases and the J gene lost 6 bases, with 16 bases spanning the gap. CDR3 bases: TGTGCCAGCAGCTCTGACTCGGGTGGAGGTCAGCCCCAGCATTTT. Residues: CASSSDSGGGQPQHF.

The rearrangement links TRBV28 to TRBJ2-3, with 8 positions matching TRBD1. Germline values: CDR1 MDHEN, CDR2 SYDVKM. The CDR3 is made up of 17 amino acids. The trim removed 5 bases at V and 2 bases at J, leaving 12 bases unmatched. The CDR3: CASSGDRDRTFTDTQYF. In DNA form, the CDR3 reads TGTGCCAGCAGTGGGGACCGGGACAGGACCTTCACAGATACGCAGTATTTT.

The chain couples TRBV2 to TRBJ1-2; a possible D gene is TRBD1 (6 bases). The CDR3 consists of 13 residues. Germline V gene data show CDR1 as SNHLY and CDR2 as FYNNEI. Between the trimmed V and J ends, which lost 5 bases and 5 bases, there was a span of 12 bases. CDR3 residues: CASSREQGYGYTF. Written as DNA, the CDR3 is TGTGCCAGCAGTAGGGAACAGGGTTATGGCTACACCTTC.

In its sample, this clone was seen once. The V call is TRBV5-4, the J call TRBJ2-5; a weak D match, TRBD2 (6 bases). CDR1 and CDR2 (germline): SGHNT, YYREEE (reference sequence). Deletions cut 4 bases from V and 4 bases from J, with 17 bases between. The CDR3 is 15 amino acids. In DNA form, the CDR3 reads TGTGCCAGCAGCCCGACTGGCAGGAGGGGAGAGACCCAGTACTTC. It codes for CASSPTGRRGETQYF.

The chain combines TRBV10-3 with TRBJ2-1; 8 nucleotides line up with TRBD1. CDR3 size: 13 residues. V shed 9 bases and J 5 bases; nucleotides not matched to a gene: 6. Germline CDR1 reads ENHRY; CDR2 reads SYGVKD. CDR3: CAIQGAKDNEQFF. CDR3 bases: TGTGCCATTCAGGGGGCGAAGGACAATGAGCAGTTCTTC.

The V gene is TRBV6-2 or TRBV6-3, the J gene TRBJ2-7, with a weak D call TRBD1 (6 bases). This CDR3 is 14 amino acids long. From germline, CDR1 is MNHEY and CDR2 SVGEGT. The V end was cut by 6 bases, the J end by 4 bases, with 16 bases between. The DNA for the CDR3 is TGTGCCAGCAGCCGACCAGGGGCCGGATACGAGCAGTACTTC. This codes for CASSRPGAGYEQYF.

A single count supports this clone. This rearrangement joins TRBV3-1 (or the pseudogene TRBV3-2) to TRBJ2-1; a weak D match, TRBD2 (5 bases). V lost 2 bases, J lost 3 bases, and 8 bases lay in between. This CDR3 comprises 14 residues. The V gene's germline CDR1 is LGHDT and CDR2 YNNKEL (reference sequence). CDR3 protein: CASSQHDYYNEQFF. The CDR3 region has the DNA TGTGCCAGCAGCCAACATGACTACTACAATGAGCAGTTCTTC.

This CDR3 is CASRTGKNTEAFF. DNA of the CDR3: TGTGCCAGCAGGACAGGAAAAAACACTGAAGCTTTCTTT. This chain connects TRBV6-5 to TRBJ1-1; TRBD1 is a possible D gene (6 bases). Germline CDR1 is MNHEY and CDR2 is SVGAGI. V was shortened by 6 bases and J by 2 bases, with 10 bases between the two germline ends. The CDR3 sequence is 13 residues long.